In this sample, the clone carrying this T cell receptor (beta chain) turned up many times. This entry is derived from a study of T cells of healthy individuals. V was clipped by 6 bases and J by 6 bases, with 12 bases between them. CDR1 is KGHSH, CDR2 LQKENI, per germline. This CDR3 has 14 amino acids. From the 5' RACE reads, TCRdb called clonotypes with MiXCR, one entry per CDR3 protein. Here the sample spans around 80,000 distinct CDR3 sequences, roughly 5% being singletons. The chain has TRBV18 and TRBJ1-6, with a tentative D call TRBD1 (5 bases). This receptor was identified in a female donor in good health. CDR3 residues: CASSQEGVNSPLHF. CDR3 DNA: TGTGCCAGCTCCCAGGAAGGGGTTAATTCACCCCTCCACTTT.